Sequencing of this TCR beta chain was carried out in a study of T cells in Graves' hyperthyroidism and ophthalmopathy (dated by TCRdb to about 2019). Regarding the research as a whole: Peripheral blood samples were taken at initial diagnosis, before any treatment was given. The paper describes TCR Vbeta CDR3 sequencing of 135 peripheral blood samples, made up of roughly 45 ophthalmopathy patients, approximately 76 hyperthyroidism patients and about 17 progressor patients. Whether ophthalmopathy could be predicted prospectively was tested in an independent validation cohort made up of roughly 20 hyperthyroidism patients plus 17 patients who later progressed to ophthalmopathy. Following sampling, methimazole starting at 30 mg daily was given to hyperthyroidism patients, and high-dose intravenous methylprednisolone was given to ophthalmopathy patients. TCR V-J signatures able to tell the groups apart were searched for in a discovery cohort of 95 to 100 patients, of whom over 40 had Graves' ophthalmopathy and about 60 had stable Graves' hyperthyroidism. For training and testing, the 100 or so patients in the discovery cohort were randomly divided in a 7:3 ratio. The study also compared thyroid tissue and blood T-cell repertoires from about six Graves' hyperthyroidism patients.

The TCR beta CDR3 regions were amplified from the RNA transcripts. The first round of RT-PCR for the TCR CDR3 was performed with the HTBI primer set and the Qiagen OneStep RT-PCR kit. The libraries were constructed in a second round of multiplex PCR and then size-selected and purified. Sequencing of the libraries was done on an Illumina HiSeq2000 using paired-end 100 bp reads. As for the original processing: SOAPnuke was used to process the raw data, with reads discarded if the reads contained adapters or uncalled bases, had a mean Phred below 15, or lacked an exact constant-primer or identifier match. COPE v1.2.5 was used to merge high-quality paired reads, and clonotypes were defined as unique nucleotide sequences. Clonotypes were aligned to IMGT TRBV, TRBD and TRBJ reference segments using MiTCR v1.1. Only V-J combinations with frequency above 0.0001, covering 99% to 99.2% of repertoires, were analysed. A TCS score was defined as the ratio between F50 (clonal expansion) and ExV (chaos), using BLOSUM62-based TCRdist between CDR3 peptides within each V-J. Welch's t-statistics and random forest reduced several hundred V-J features to about 12, which were used in a naive Bayes classifier (R e1071). TCRdb ran its own pipeline on the public reads, namely fastp trimming at Q25 and MiXCR clone calling, and kept in-frame beta chains. Rows with one shared CDR3 protein collapse into an entry with the most common genes and DNA. TCRdb, not the authors, supplied the V and J calls. This sample holds a few hundred thousand distinct CDR3 sequences; approximately 15% were observed only once. The ten largest clones take up about 7% of the sample.

Stable Graves' hyperthyroidism was defined as no progression to ophthalmopathy during 18 months of follow-up. Hyperthyroidism patients were aged 18 to 65 years and newly diagnosed, with disease duration of less than 2 months. Patients with uncontrolled infections, other autoimmune diseases, pregnancy or lactation were excluded. Clinical symptoms, serum thyroxine and TRAb, thyroid ultrasound, and orbital computed tomography formed the basis for the diagnoses. Ficoll-Paque density gradient centrifugation was used to isolate PBMCs from 10 ml of fresh peripheral blood. Total RNA was extracted with Trizol reagent, and quality was checked on an Agilent 2100 Bioanalyzer. Overall study results and their limits: Most expanded thyroid clonotypes (frequency above 0.001) were also found in blood, which suggests that blood repertoires may mirror thyroid immune responses. Ophthalmopathy was separated from stable hyperthyroidism by a 13 V-J signature model, with about 88% sensitivity and roughly 81% specificity obtained in cross-validation and 80%/75% obtained in testing. In validation, progression to ophthalmopathy was predicted by the model with 70.59% sensitivity and around 75% specificity, a median of approximately 6.5 months before onset. Sample size was not statistically predetermined, and investigators were not blinded to group allocation.

In the case of this clonotype: The antigen this receptor binds is unknown. Base quality data are lacking; no much larger clone is found one base away.

Sequencing input: blood. The TCR comes from a woman aged 25 to 45 with Graves' hyperthyroidism.

The DNA sequence is given as TGCGCCAGCAGCTTACTTGGGGGCTCCTATAATTCACCCCTCCACTTT. It is translated as CASSLLGGSYNSPLHF. In this chain, TRBV5-1 is recombined with TRBJ1-6; matching of 5 bases hints at TRBD1 as the D gene. The junction shows trimming of 2 bases on V and 0 bases on J, plus 9 bases between the germline ends. The CDR3 numbers 16 residues from cysteine through phenylalanine. The only DNA kept is the CDR3, 48 bases in frame from the first base. CDR1 and CDR2, looked up from the germline V gene, are SGHRS and YFSETQ. The reference TRBV5-1 and TRBJ1-6 proteins fill in what lies around the CDR3, so the full variable domain reads KAGVTQTPRYLIKTRGQQVTLSCSPISGHRSVSWYQQTPGQGLQFLFEYFSETQRNKGNFPGRFSGRQFSNSRSEMNVSTLELGDSALYLCASSLLGGSYNSPLHFGNGTRLTVT.